This entry describes one T cell receptor (beta chain). The data are from a study of CD8+ T cells in alopecia areata. This CDR3 region has 15 residues. The V segment lost 0 bases and the J segment 9 bases; nucleotides outside the gene matches: 8. CDR1 and CDR2 (germline): MNHEY, SMNVEV (reference sequence). Treatment defined: oral pan-JAK inhibitor, 5-10 mg twice daily. Reverse transcription of extracted RNA yielded cDNA, which provided the sequencing template. Measured with immunoSEQ multiplex PCR; TCRdb has only the in-frame clones, and not every one. The table shows about 180,000 clones, with about 55% occurring only once.

This material consisted of CD8+ T cells sorted from blood, taken at week 24, from a patient treated with tofacitinib. The chain couples TRBV27 to TRBJ2-1; 7 bases match TRBD2. The clonotype originates from a human donor with alopecia areata. CDR3 bases: TGTGCCAGCAGTTTATCGGGGACGGGGAGGGGTGAGCAGTTCTTC. This codes for CASSLSGTGRGEQFF.